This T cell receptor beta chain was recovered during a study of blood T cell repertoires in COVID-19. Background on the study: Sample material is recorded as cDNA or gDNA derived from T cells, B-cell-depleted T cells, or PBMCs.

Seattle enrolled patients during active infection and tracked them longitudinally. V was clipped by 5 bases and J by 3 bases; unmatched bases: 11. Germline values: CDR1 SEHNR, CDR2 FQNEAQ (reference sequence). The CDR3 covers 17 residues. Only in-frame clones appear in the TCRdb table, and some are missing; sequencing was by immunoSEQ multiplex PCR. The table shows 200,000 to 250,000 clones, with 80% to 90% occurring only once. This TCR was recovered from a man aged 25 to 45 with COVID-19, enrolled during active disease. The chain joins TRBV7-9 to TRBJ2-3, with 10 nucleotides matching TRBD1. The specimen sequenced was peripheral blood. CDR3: CASSRDRGQRTTDTQYF. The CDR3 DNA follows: TGTGCCAGCAGCCGGGACAGGGGACAGAGAACGACAGATACGCAGTATTTT.